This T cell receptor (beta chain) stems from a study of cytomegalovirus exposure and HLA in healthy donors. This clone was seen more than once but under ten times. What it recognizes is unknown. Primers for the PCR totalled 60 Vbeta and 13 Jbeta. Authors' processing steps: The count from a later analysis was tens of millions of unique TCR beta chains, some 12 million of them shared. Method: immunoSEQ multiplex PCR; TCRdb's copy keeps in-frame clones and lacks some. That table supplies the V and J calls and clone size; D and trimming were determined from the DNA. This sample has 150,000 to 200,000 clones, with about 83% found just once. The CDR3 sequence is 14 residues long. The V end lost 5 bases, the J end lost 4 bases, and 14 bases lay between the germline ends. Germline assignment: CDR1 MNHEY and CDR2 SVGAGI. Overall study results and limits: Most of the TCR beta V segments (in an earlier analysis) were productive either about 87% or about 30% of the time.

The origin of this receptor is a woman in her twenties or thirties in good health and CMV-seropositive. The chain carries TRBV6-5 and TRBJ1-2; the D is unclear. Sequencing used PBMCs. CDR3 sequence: CASSLSGGRYGYTF. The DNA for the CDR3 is TGTGCCAGCAGTCTATCCGGCGGGCGCTATGGCTACACCTTC.